The present entry profiles one TCR beta chain with its context. Its matching antigen is unknown. This may be a read error, as it is one base from a much larger clone. Time point described: sample taken at primary tumor resection. With 0 bases removed from V and 9 bases from J, the gap between germline ends came to 15 bases. The CDR3 is 13 residues long. Germline CDR1 is GTSNPN and CDR2 is SVGIG (reference sequence). The data stem from a study of spatial heterogeneity in lung cancer. Study as a whole: The study consistently detected more beta-chain than alpha-chain sequences. For tumor regions, TCR transcript counts showed a strong correlation with a T cell module score derived from matched bulk RNA-seq. Study-level results: One measure, the expanded intratumoral alpha and beta TCR count, tracked tumor mutation counts.

Every TCR cDNA molecule bore a unique molecular identifier. TCRdb fed the 5' RACE reads into MiXCR, producing one record per CDR3 protein. The sample comprises approximately 9,600 distinct CDR3 sequences, under 8.5% of which are singletons, and about a fifth rests with the top ten. The input for sequencing was lung tumor tissue, taken at surgery. This sequence originates from a male donor with early-stage non-small cell lung cancer. This rearrangement joins TRBV30 to TRBJ2-7, with D perhaps being TRBD1 or TRBD2 (6 bases each). Here the CDR3 reads CAWSVGRGHAQYF. The CDR3 DNA sequence: TGTGCCTGGAGTGTAGGACGGGGGCACGCGCAGTACTTC. The full variable domain, completed using reference TRBV30 and TRBJ2-7, is SQTIHQWPATLVQPVGSPLSLECTVEGTSNPNLYWYRQAAGRGLQLLFYSVGIGQISSEVPQNLSASRPQDRQFILSSKKLLLSDSGFYLCAWSVGRGHAQYFGPGTRLTVT.